These T cell receptor beta chains were read from a single sample in a study of blood T cells in healthy people across ages. A single record per CDR3 protein comes from TCRdb applying MiXCR to the 5' RACE reads. The repertoire holds approximately 600,000 distinct CDR3 sequences, roughly 58% seen once, with 30% to 40% in the top ten. The source material was blood. The receptors stem from a man aged 60-69 years in good health. The CDR3 runs from the conserved cysteine through the conserved F or W. D genes are given only for firm matches. Size values are once, few and many counts, or a class for expanded clones, and some rows have none.

J,size,D,V,CDR3,DNA
TRBJ1-2,-,-,TRBV4-2,CASSQGERGNSYGYTF,TGTGCCAGCAGCCAAGGGGAAAGGGGCAACTCCTATGGCTACACCTTC
TRBJ2-1,-,TRBD2,TRBV5-1,CASSSGLAGGEQFF,TGCGCCAGCAGCTCGGGACTAGCGGGCGGGGAGCAGTTCTTC
TRBJ2-1,-,-,TRBV3-1,CASSQDLLAKETQFF,TGTGCCAGCAGCCAAGATTTACTAGCTAAAGAGACCCAGTTCTTC
TRBJ2-1,-,-,TRBV9,CASSVVSGPKFF,TGTGCCAGCAGCGTAGTCTCGGGACCGAAGTTCTTC
TRBJ2-7,few,-,TRBV6-5,CASSKPLGSEQYF,TGTGCCAGCAGTAAACCTCTCGGTTCCGAGCAGTACTTC
TRBJ2-7,-,-,TRBV11-2,CASSLFKGSSYNEQYF,TGTGCCAGCAGCTTATTTAAAGGGAGCTCCTACAATGAGCAGTACTTC
TRBJ2-4,-,TRBD1,TRBV7-2,CASSPTGGSGKNIQYF,TGTGCCAGCAGTCCAACAGGGGGCTCGGGCAAAAACATTCAGTACTTC
TRBJ2-7,many,TRBD1,TRBV6-5,CASSRDRAYEQYF,TGTGCCAGCAGCCGGGACAGGGCATACGAGCAGTACTTC
TRBJ2-1,many,-,TRBV5-5,CASSFSTGDSYNEQFF,TGTGCCAGCAGCTTTTCGACTGGGGACTCCTACAATGAGCAGTTCTTC
TRBJ2-4,few,-,TRBV3-1,CASSSGQNLAKNIQYF,TGTGCCAGCAGCTCCGGACAGAACCTAGCCAAAAACATTCAGTACTTC
TRBJ1-2,few,TRBD1,TRBV18,CASSPYTSGTANYGYTF,TGTGCCAGCTCACCGTACACCTCCGGGACAGCGAACTATGGCTACACCTTC
TRBJ1-2,-,-,TRBV29-1,CSAQGDRQIYGYTF,TGCAGCGCCCAAGGTGACCGTCAGATCTATGGCTACACCTTC
TRBJ2-3,many,TRBD2,TRBV6-1,CASTTSGNTDTQYF,TGTGCCAGCACGACTAGCGGGAACACAGATACGCAGTATTTT
TRBJ1-6,-,TRBD1,TRBV7-9,CASSLTGDWSPLHF,TGTGCCAGCAGCCTGACAGGGGACTGGTCACCCCTCCACTTT